The rows below give T cell receptor beta chains drawn from one sample of a study of cytomegalovirus exposure and HLA in healthy donors. TCRdb's copy holds only in-frame clones and misses some; the assay was immunoSEQ multiplex PCR. This table has 200,000 to 250,000 clones, just over 75% appearing once. Sequencing input: PBMCs. These receptor sequences come from an older woman in good health and CMV-seropositive. Each CDR3 is given with its conserved first and last residue. The D gene is left open where the match is weak. Size is omitted from some rows. Given values are once, few, many or a class for expanded clones.

TRBD2 | TRBJ2-2 | TRBV10-2 | . | CASTSGGAYTGELFF | TGCGCCAGCACTAGCGGGGGGGCTTACACCGGGGAGCTGTTTTTT
. | TRBJ1-5 | TRBV2 | . | CASSEIVSNQPQHF | TGTGCCAGCAGTGAAATAGTCAGCAATCAGCCCCAGCATTTT
TRBD1 | TRBJ2-5 | TRBV6-1 | . | CASRTPGQQETQYF | TGTGCCAGCAGGACCCCGGGACAGCAAGAGACCCAGTACTTC
TRBD2 | TRBJ2-7 | TRBV7-9 | . | CASSPLISGSGEQYF | TGTGCCAGCAGCCCACTGATTAGCGGGAGCGGCGAGCAGTACTTC
TRBD2 | TRBJ2-1 | TRBV7-8 | . | CASSYGTSGGGAYNEQFF | TGTGCCAGCAGCTACGGGACTAGCGGAGGGGGCGCCTACAATGAGCAGTTCTTC
TRBD1 | TRBJ1-2 | TRBV7-3 | . | CASSSGQEDGYTF | TGTGCCAGCAGCTCGGGACAGGAGGATGGCTACACCTTC
. | TRBJ1-4 | TRBV2 | . | CASRDRGKELFF | TGTGCCAGCAGGGACAGAGGGAAGGAACTGTTTTTT
TRBD2 | TRBJ2-7 | TRBV5-6 | . | CASSLGEAGGPLSSYEQYF | TGTGCCAGCAGCTTGGGGGAAGCGGGGGGCCCTCTAAGCTCCTACGAGCAGTACTTC
TRBD1 | TRBJ2-5 | TRBV28 | . | CASSTRTGDGETQYF | TGTGCCAGCAGTACCCGGACAGGGGATGGAGAGACCCAGTACTTC
. | TRBJ1-6 | TRBV6-5 | . | CASSYSYGEGGSPLHF | TGTGCCAGCAGTTACTCATATGGAGAAGGGGGTTCACCCCTCCACTTT
. | TRBJ1-4 | TRBV5-5 | . | CASSRQYEKLFF | TGTGCCAGCAGCCGACAGTATGAAAAACTGTTTTTT
. | TRBJ1-2 | TRBV7-5 | . | CVRSPFNYGYTF | TGTGTCAGAAGCCCCTTCAACTATGGCTACACCTTC
. | TRBJ1-3 | TRBV9 | . | CASSRGNTYSGNTIYF | TGTGCCAGCAGTAGGGGAAACACTTACTCTGGAAACACCATATATTTT
. | TRBJ2-2 | TRBV7-9 | . | CASSPRGELFF | TGTGCCAGCAGCCCTCGGGGGGAGCTGTTTTTT
TRBD2 | TRBJ2-5 | TRBV15 | . | CATSRSGRLAGGETQYF | TGTGCCACCAGCAGATCTGGACGACTAGCGGGGGGGGAGACCCAGTACTTC
. | TRBJ1-5 | TRBV19 | . | CASSPADRAFSSNQPQHF | TGTGCCAGTAGTCCGGCGGACAGAGCCTTTTCTAGCAATCAGCCCCAGCATTTT
TRBD1 | TRBJ2-3 | TRBV6-4 | . | CASSDSTGTGGSDTQYF | TGTGCCAGCAGTGACTCGACGGGGACAGGGGGCTCAGATACGCAGTATTTT
. | TRBJ1-5 | TRBV7-8 | . | CASSFLVGGTNQPQHF | TGTGCCAGCAGCTTCTTAGTTGGGGGGACCAATCAGCCCCAGCATTTT
. | TRBJ2-7 | TRBV27 | . | CASSLSQTYEQYF | TGTGCCAGCAGTTTATCACAGACCTACGAGCAGTACTTC
TRBD1 | TRBJ1-1 | TRBV28 | once | CASSQGAWTEAFF | TGTGCCAGCAGTCAGGGGGCATGGACTGAAGCTTTCTTT
TRBD1 | TRBJ1-1 | TRBV19 | . | CASSTDRVGTEAFF | TGTGCCAGTAGTACGGACAGGGTGGGCACTGAAGCTTTCTTT
TRBD1 | TRBJ2-2 | TRBV11-2 | few | CASSSSGTGMAGELFF | TGTGCCAGCAGCTCTTCCGGGACAGGGATGGCCGGGGAGCTGTTTTTT
. | TRBJ1-2 | TRBV11-2 | . | CASSLSENYGYTF | TGTGCCAGCAGCTTAAGCGAAAACTATGGCTACACCTTC
. | TRBJ2-7 | TRBV11-2 | . | CASSVTHEQYF | TGTGCCAGCAGCGTCACTCACGAGCAGTACTTC
. | TRBJ2-7 | TRBV5-1 | . | CASSAARSVVVDEQYF | TGCGCCAGCAGCGCGGCCCGATCGGTCGTAGTCGACGAGCAGTACTTC
. | TRBJ1-1 | TRBV6-5 | once | CASSSPGGNTEAFF | TGTGCCAGCAGTTCCCCCGGGGGTAACACTGAAGCTTTCTTT
TRBD1 | TRBJ2-1 | TRBV30 | few | CAWSVTQGVNNEQFF | TGTGCCTGGAGTGTCACGCAGGGGGTAAACAATGAGCAGTTCTTC
TRBD1 | TRBJ1-2 | TRBV9 | . | CASSVTGQGLSTF | TGTGCCAGCAGCGTAACTGGACAGGGCTTAAGCACCTTC
TRBD1 | TRBJ2-7 | TRBV6-6 | . | CASTGTGPYEQYF | TGTGCCAGCACAGGGACAGGGCCCTACGAGCAGTACTTC
. | TRBJ1-2 | TRBV25-1 | . | CASSRNRVGYGYTF | TGTGCCAGCAGTAGAAACAGGGTAGGGTATGGCTACACCTTC
. | TRBJ2-7 | TRBV30 | . | CPLRSYEQYF | TGTCCGCTTCGGTCCTACGAGCAGTACTTC
. | TRBJ1-4 | TRBV18 | . | CASSPLREKLFF | TGTGCCAGCTCACCCCTCAGGGAAAAACTGTTTTTT
. | TRBJ1-2 | TRBV7-9 | . | CATTAGVNYGYTF | TGTGCCACCACTGCCGGGGTTAACTATGGCTACACCTTC
TRBD1 | TRBJ1-1 | TRBV2 | . | CASSARQGEWTEAFF | TGTGCCAGCAGCGCCCGACAGGGGGAATGGACTGAAGCTTTCTTT
. | TRBJ1-1 | TRBV18 | . | CASSPLTAGFTEAFF | TGTGCCAGCTCACCGTTAACAGCGGGTTTTACTGAAGCTTTCTTT
TRBD1 | TRBJ1-2 | TRBV28 | . | CASSPPPTGLYGYTF | TGTGCCAGCAGCCCTCCCCCGACAGGGCTCTATGGCTACACCTTC
. | TRBJ1-3 | TRBV9 | . | CASSVDGESAGNTIYF | TGTGCCAGCAGCGTAGATGGTGAGTCCGCCGGAAACACCATATATTTT
TRBD1 | TRBJ1-4 | TRBV28 | . | CASSPLGGFEKLFF | TGTGCCAGCAGCCCCTTAGGGGGCTTTGAAAAACTGTTTTTT
TRBD1 | TRBJ1-2 | TRBV28 | . | CASSQSPGGNYGYTF | TGTGCCAGCAGTCAGTCTCCAGGGGGGAACTATGGCTACACCTTC
. | TRBJ1-5 | TRBV5-1 | . | CASSPVSSNQPQHF | TGCGCCAGCAGCCCGGTGTCGAGCAATCAGCCCCAGCATTTT
. | TRBJ2-3 | TRBV6-5 | few | CASGLFSTDTQYF | TGTGCCAGTGGACTATTTTCCACAGATACGCAGTATTTT
. | TRBJ1-5 | TRBV7-2 | . | CASSLGGYRFSPQHF | TGTGCCAGCAGCTTAGGAGGGTATCGGTTCTCGCCCCAGCATTTT
. | TRBJ2-3 | TRBV5-1 | few | CASSLQGATDTQYF | TGCGCCAGCAGCTTGCAAGGGGCCACAGATACGCAGTATTTT
TRBD2 | TRBJ2-7 | TRBV14 | . | CASSQGSSGRAEQYF | TGTGCCAGCAGCCAAGGTTCTAGCGGGAGGGCCGAGCAGTACTTC
TRBD2 | TRBJ2-1 | TRBV7-2 | few | CASSSGLAVFNEQFF | TGTGCCAGCAGCTCCGGGCTAGCGGTATTCAATGAGCAGTTCTTC
. | TRBJ1-3 | TRBV30 | . | CAWSNADTIYF | TGTGCCTGGTCTAACGCGGACACCATATATTTT
TRBD1 | TRBJ1-4 | TRBV5-1 | . | CASSSQGTNEKLFF | TGCGCCAGCAGCTCACAGGGGACTAATGAAAAACTGTTTTTT
TRBD1 | TRBJ1-4 | TRBV29-1 | . | CSAETGQGDEKLFF | TGCAGCGCCGAAACCGGACAGGGTGATGAAAAACTGTTTTTT
. | TRBJ1-1 | TRBV6-5 | . | CASSYAGTEAFF | TGTGCCAGCAGTTACGCGGGGACTGAAGCTTTCTTT
TRBD2 | TRBJ2-2 | TRBV7-3 | few | CASSLLAGGRGTGELFF | TGTGCCAGCAGCCTCCTAGCGGGGGGGCGTGGTACCGGGGAGCTGTTTTTT
TRBD1 | TRBJ1-1 | TRBV6-1 | few | CASKKTGNPLAEAFF | TGTGCCAGCAAAAAGACAGGGAACCCGCTGGCTGAAGCTTTCTTT
. | TRBJ1-2 | TRBV14 | few | CASSQSNGGYTF | TGTGCCAGCAGCCAATCAAACGGTGGCTACACCTTC
. | TRBJ2-1 | TRBV21-1 | . | CASSNRGGFPSGNYNEQFF | TGTGCCAGCAGCAATAGAGGGGGTTTCCCTAGCGGTAATTACAATGAGCAGTTCTTC